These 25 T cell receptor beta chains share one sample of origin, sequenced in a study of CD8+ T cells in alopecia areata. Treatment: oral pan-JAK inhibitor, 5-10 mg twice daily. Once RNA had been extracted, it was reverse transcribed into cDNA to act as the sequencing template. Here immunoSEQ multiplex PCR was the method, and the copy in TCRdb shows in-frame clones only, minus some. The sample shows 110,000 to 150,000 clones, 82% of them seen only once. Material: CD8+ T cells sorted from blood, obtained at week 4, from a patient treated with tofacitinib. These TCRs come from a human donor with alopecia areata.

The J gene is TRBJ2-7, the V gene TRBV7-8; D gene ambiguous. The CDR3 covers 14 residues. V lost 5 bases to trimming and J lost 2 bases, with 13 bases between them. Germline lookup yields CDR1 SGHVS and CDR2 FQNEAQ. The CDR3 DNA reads TGTGCCAGCAGCCAAGGAGCATTAACCTACGAGCAGTACTTC. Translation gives CASSQGALTYEQYF. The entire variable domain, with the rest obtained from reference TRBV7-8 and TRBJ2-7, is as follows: GAGVSQSPRYKVAKRGQDVALRCDPISGHVSLFWYQQALGQGPEFLTYFQNEAQLDKSGLPSDRFFAERPEGSVSTLKIQRTQQEDSAVYLCASSQGALTYEQYFGPGTRLTVT.

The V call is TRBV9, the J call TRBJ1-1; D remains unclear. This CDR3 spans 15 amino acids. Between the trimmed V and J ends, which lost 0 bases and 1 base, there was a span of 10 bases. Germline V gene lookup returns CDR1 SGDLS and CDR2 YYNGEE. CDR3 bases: TGTGCCAGCAGCGTAGCGGGCATTCCGAACACTGAAGCTTTCTTT. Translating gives CASSVAGIPNTEAFF.

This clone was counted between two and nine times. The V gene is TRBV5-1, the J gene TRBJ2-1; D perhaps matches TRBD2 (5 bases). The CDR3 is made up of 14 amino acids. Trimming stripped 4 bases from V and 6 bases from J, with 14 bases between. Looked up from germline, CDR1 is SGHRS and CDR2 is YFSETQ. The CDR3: CASSPPASGNEQFF. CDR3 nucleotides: TGCGCCAGCAGCCCCCCCGCGAGCGGCAATGAGCAGTTCTTC.

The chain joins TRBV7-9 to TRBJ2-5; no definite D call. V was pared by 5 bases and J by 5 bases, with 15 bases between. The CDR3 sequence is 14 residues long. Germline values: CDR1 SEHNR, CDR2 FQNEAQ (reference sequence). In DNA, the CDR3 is TGTGCCAGCAGCCCAATCCGAGGTGGGGAGACCCAGTACTTC. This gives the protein CASSPIRGGETQYF.

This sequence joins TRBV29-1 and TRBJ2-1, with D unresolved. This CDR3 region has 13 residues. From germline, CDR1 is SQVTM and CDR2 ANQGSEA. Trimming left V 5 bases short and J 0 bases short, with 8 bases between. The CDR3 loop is CSVLLSSYNEQFF. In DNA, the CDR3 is TGCAGCGTTTTGCTGAGCTCCTACAATGAGCAGTTCTTC.

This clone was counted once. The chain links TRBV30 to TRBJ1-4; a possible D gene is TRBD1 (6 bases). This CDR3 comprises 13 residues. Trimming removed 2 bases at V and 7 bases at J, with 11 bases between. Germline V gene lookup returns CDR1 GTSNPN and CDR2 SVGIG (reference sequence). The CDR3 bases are TGTGCCTGGAGTCAGGGGTTTTCTGAAAAACTGTTTTTT. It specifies CAWSQGFSEKLFF.

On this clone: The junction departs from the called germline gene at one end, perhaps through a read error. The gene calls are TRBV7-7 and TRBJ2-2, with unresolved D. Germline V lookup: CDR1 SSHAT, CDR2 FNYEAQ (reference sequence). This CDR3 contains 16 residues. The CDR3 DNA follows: TGTGCTAGCAGCTTAGCTCCCCTGGGGAACACCGGGGAGCTGTTTTTT. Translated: CASSLAPLGNTGELFF.

The chain's CDR3 is CASSFKDGVGGYGYTF. Written as DNA, the CDR3 is TGTGCCAGCAGCTTTAAGGACGGGGTAGGTGGCTATGGCTACACCTTC. V and J are TRBV5-6 and TRBJ1-2; no clear D gene. V lost 2 bases to trimming and J lost 4 bases, with 18 bases between them. The CDR3 is 16 residues long. Looked up from germline, CDR1 is SGHDT and CDR2 is YYEEEE.

DNA of the CDR3: TGCGCCAGCAGCCAAGGATACGAGTTTGGGTCCTACGAGCAGTACTTC. It specifies CASSQGYEFGSYEQYF. The V call is TRBV4-3, the J call TRBJ2-7, with unresolved D. Germline assignment: CDR1 LGHNA and CDR2 YSLEER. V dropped 1 base and J dropped 1 base, with 14 bases sitting between them. The CDR3 consists of 16 residues.

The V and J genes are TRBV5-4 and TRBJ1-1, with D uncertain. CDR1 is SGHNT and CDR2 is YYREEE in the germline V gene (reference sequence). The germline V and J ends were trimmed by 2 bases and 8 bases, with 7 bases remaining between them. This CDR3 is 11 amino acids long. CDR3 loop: CASSFGPEAFF. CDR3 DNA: TGTGCCAGCAGCTTTGGCCCCGAAGCTTTCTTT.

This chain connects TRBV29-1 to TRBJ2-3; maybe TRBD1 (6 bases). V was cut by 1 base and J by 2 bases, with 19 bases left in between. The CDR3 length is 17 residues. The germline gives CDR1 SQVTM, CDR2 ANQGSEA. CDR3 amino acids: CSVEAPGVKGPTDTQYF. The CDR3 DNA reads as TGCAGCGTTGAAGCACCAGGGGTTAAGGGGCCCACAGATACGCAGTATTTT.

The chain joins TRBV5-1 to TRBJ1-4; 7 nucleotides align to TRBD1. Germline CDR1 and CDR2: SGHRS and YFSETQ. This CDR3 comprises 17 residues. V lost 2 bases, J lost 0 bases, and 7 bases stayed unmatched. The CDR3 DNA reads TGCGCCAGCAGCTTAGGACAGGACGACACAACTAATGAAAAACTGTTTTTT. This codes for CASSLGQDDTTNEKLFF.

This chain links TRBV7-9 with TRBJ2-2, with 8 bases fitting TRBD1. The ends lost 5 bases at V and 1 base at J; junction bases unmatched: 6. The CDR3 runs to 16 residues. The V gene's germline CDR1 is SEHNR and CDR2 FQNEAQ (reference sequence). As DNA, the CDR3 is TGTGCCAGCAGCCCCACCGGGACAGGGAACACCGGGGAGCTGTTTTTT. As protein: CASSPTGTGNTGELFF.

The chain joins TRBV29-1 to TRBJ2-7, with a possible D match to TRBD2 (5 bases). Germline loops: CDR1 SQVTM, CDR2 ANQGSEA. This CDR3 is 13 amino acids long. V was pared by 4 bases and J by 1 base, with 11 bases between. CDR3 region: CSVAAGMSYEQYF. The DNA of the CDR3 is TGCAGCGTTGCGGCCGGGATGTCCTACGAGCAGTACTTC.

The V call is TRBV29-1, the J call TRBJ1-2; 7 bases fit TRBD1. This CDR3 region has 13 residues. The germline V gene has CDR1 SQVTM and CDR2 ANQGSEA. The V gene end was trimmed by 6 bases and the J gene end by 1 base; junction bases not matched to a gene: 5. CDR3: CSVPGQLNYGYTF. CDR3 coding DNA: TGCAGCGTGCCGGGACAGCTTAACTATGGCTACACCTTC.

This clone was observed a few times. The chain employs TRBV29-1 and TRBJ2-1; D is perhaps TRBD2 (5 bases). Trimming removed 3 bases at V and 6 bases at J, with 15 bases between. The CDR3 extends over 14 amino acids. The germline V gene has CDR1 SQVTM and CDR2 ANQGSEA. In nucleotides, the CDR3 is TGCAGCGTTGAGCCCGGGAAGTCCCTCAATGAGCAGTTCTTC. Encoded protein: CSVEPGKSLNEQFF.

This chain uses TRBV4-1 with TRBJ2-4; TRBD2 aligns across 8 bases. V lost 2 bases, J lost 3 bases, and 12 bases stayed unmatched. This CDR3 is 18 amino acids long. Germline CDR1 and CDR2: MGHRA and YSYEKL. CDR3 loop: CASSQFEAGGAVKNIQYF. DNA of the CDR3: TGCGCCAGCAGCCAATTCGAAGCCGGGGGGGCAGTCAAAAACATTCAGTACTTC.

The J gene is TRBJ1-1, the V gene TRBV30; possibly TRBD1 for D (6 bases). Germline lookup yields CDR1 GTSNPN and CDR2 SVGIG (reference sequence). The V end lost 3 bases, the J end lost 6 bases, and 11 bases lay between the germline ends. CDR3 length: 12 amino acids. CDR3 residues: CAWSGNRAEAFF. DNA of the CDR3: TGTGCCTGGAGCGGAAACAGGGCTGAAGCTTTCTTT.

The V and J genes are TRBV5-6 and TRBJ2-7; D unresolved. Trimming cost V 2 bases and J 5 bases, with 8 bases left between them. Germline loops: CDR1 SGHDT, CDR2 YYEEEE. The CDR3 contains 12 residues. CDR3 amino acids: CASSLLTDEQYF. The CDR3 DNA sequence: TGTGCCAGCAGCTTACTGACCGACGAGCAGTACTTC. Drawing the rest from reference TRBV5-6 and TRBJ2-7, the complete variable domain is DAGVTQSPTHLIKTRGQQVTLRCSPKSGHDTVSWYQQALGQGPQFIFQYYEEEERQRGNFPDRFSGHQFPNYSSELNVNALLLGDSALYLCASSLLTDEQYFGPGTRLTVT.

Here the CDR3 reads CASSIGFRLNTEAFF. The CDR3 bases are TGTGCCAGTAGTATAGGGTTCAGATTGAACACTGAAGCTTTCTTT. The chain uses TRBV19 and TRBJ1-1, with D unclear. The germline V gene has CDR1 LNHDA and CDR2 SQIVND (reference sequence). This CDR3 is 15 amino acids long. Trimming left V 1 base short and J 0 bases short, with 9 bases between.

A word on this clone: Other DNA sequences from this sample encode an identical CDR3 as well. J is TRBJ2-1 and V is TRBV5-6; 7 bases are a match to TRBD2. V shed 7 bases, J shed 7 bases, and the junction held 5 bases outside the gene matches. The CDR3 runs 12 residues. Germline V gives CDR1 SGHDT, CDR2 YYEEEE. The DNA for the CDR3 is TGTGCCAGCGAGCGGGGTCTTAATGAGCAGTTCTTC. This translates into CASERGLNEQFF.

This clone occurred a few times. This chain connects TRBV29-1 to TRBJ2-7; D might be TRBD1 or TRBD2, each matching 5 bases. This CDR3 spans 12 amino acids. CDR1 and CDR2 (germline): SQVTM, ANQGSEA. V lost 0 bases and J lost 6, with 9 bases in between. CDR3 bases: TGCAGCGTTGAAGAAAGTGGGGGCGAGCAGTACTTC. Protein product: CSVEESGGEQYF.

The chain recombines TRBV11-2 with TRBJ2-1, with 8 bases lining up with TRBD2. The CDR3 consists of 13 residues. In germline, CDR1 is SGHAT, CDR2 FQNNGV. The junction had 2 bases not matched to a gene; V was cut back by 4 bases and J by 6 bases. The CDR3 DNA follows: TGTGCCAGCAGCTCCGGGACTAGCAATGAGCAGTTCTTC. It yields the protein CASSSGTSNEQFF.

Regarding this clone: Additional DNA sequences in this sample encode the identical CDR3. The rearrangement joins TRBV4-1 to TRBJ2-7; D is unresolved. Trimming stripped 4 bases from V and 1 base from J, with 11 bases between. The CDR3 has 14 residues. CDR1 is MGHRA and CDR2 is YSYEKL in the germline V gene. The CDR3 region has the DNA TGCGCCAGCAGCCCTCGCGGCGGTTCCTACGAGCAGTACTTC. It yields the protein CASSPRGGSYEQYF.

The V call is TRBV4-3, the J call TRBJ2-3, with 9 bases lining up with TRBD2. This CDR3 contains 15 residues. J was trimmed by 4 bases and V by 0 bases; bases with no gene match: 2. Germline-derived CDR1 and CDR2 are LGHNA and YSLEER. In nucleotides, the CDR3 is TGCGCCAGCAGCCAAGATCGCGGGGGGGCAGATACGCAGTATTTT. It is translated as CASSQDRGGADTQYF.